This T cell receptor (beta chain) was recorded in a study of T cells in Graves' hyperthyroidism and ophthalmopathy. With 3 bases removed from V and 6 bases from J, the gap between germline ends came to 14 bases. This CDR3 has 14 amino acids. Each patient was aged 18 to 65 and had newly diagnosed hyperthyroidism of under 2 months' duration. Clinical symptoms, serum thyroxine, TRAb, thyroid ultrasound and orbital computed tomography established diagnosis. General study points: Ophthalmopathy, which appeared later, was predicted by the model a median about 6 months before onset. Most expanded thyroid clonotypes above 0.001 recurred in blood.

As for this clonotype: As yet, its antigen is unknown.

TCR beta CDR3 region amplification was performed from RNA transcripts. TCR CDR3 regions were first amplified by RT-PCR with HTBI primers. TCRdb independently ran MiXCR on the multiplex PCR reads; one entry per CDR3 protein. The sample gives approximately 370,000 distinct CDR3 sequences, about 18% of which show up once; about a third is in the top ten. The sample was blood. This rearrangement joins TRBV12-3 or TRBV12-4 to TRBJ2-5; D gene ambiguous. The origin of this receptor is a woman in her twenties or thirties with Graves' hyperthyroidism that later progressed to Graves' ophthalmopathy. This chain's CDR3 is CASSFTLRKKTQYF. The CDR3 nucleotides are TGTGCCAGCAGTTTTACCCTACGGAAAAAGACCCAGTACTTC.